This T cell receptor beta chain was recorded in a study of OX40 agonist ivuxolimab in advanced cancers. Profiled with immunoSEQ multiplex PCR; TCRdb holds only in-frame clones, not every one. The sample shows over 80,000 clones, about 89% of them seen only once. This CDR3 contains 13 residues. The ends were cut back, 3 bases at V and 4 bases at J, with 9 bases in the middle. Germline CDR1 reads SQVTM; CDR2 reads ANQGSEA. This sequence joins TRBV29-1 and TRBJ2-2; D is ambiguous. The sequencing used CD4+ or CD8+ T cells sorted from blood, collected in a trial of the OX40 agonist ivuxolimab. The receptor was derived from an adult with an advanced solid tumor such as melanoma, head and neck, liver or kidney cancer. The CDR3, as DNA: TGCAGCGTTGAGACGACAAGCACCGGGGAGCTGTTTTTT. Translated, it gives CSVETTSTGELFF.